This passage covers 26 T cell receptor beta chains from one sample sequenced in a study of shared T cell receptors in the human thymus. TCRdb's table, derived via immunoSEQ multiplex PCR, lists solely in-frame clones and lacks some. The sample comprises roughly 700,000 clones, 88% of which are singletons, and about 0.01% rests with the top ten. This sample also belongs to another study, concerning human thymus T cells.

Sequencing input: thymocytes. Receptors were obtained from a boy less than two years old with a congenital heart defect.

This sequence joins TRBV6-5 and TRBJ2-1, with a weak D call TRBD2 (7 bases). The CDR3 runs 15 residues. Between the trimmed V and J ends, which lost 2 bases and 6 bases, there was a span of 14 bases. Germline V gene data show CDR1 as MNHEY and CDR2 as SVGAGI. CDR3 coding DNA: TGTGCCAGCAGTTACCCCTTCGGGGGGCCCAATGAGCAGTTCTTC. Translated: CASSYPFGGPNEQFF.

This clone was seen a few times. The V and J genes are TRBV4-1 and TRBJ2-1; TRBD2 might be the D (5 bases). The CDR3 length is 15 residues. The V end was cut by 4 bases, the J end by 10 bases, with 20 bases between. Germline-derived CDR1 and CDR2 are MGHRA and YSYEKL. The CDR3: CASSRSASRAREQFF. CDR3 coding DNA: TGCGCCAGCAGCCGTAGCGCGTCCCGCGCCCGGGAGCAGTTCTTC.

This chain uses TRBV5-4 with TRBJ2-7; tentatively, D is TRBD2 (6 bases). Germline V lookup: CDR1 SGHNT, CDR2 YYREEE (reference sequence). The CDR3 runs 14 residues. V dropped 2 bases and J dropped 0 bases, with 9 bases sitting between them. Written as DNA, the CDR3 is TGTGCCAGCAGCTTTAGCGGAGGCTCCTACGAGCAGTACTTC. Translated, it gives CASSFSGGSYEQYF.

J is TRBJ2-2 and V is TRBV4-1; possibly TRBD1 for D (5 bases). The germline V and J ends were trimmed by 3 bases and 0 bases, with 20 bases remaining between them. CDR3 length equals 19 residues. The germline V gene encodes CDR1 MGHRA and CDR2 YSYEKL. CDR3 in DNA: TGCGCCAGCAGCCAGCTTTTAAGATCTCAGGGAACGAACACCGGGGAGCTGTTTTTT. It encodes CASSQLLRSQGTNTGELFF.

This chain connects TRBV6-5 to TRBJ2-7, with a tentative D call TRBD2 (6 bases). Germline assignment: CDR1 MNHEY and CDR2 SVGAGI. This CDR3 has 14 residues. Between the trimmed V and J ends, which lost 8 bases and 5 bases, there was a span of 19 bases. CDR3 residues: CASQVGEGLHEQYF. The CDR3 DNA reads as TGTGCCAGCCAGGTGGGGGAAGGACTACACGAGCAGTACTTC.

Comment on this clone: Other DNA sequences within the sample encode an identical CDR3. This rearrangement joins TRBV5-6 to TRBJ2-3; TRBD1 aligns across 7 bases. The J segment lost 0 bases and the V segment lost 0 bases, leaving 1 base of the junction unmatched. Germline CDR1 and CDR2: SGHDT and YYEEEE. This CDR3 region has 15 residues. CDR3 amino acids: CASSLEGASTDTQYF. CDR3 nucleotides: TGTGCCAGCAGCTTGGAGGGGGCAAGCACAGATACGCAGTATTTT. Supplemented by reference TRBV5-6 and TRBJ2-3, the full variable domain reads DAGVTQSPTHLIKTRGQQVTLRCSPKSGHDTVSWYQQALGQGPQFIFQYYEEEERQRGNFPDRFSGHQFPNYSSELNVNALLLGDSALYLCASSLEGASTDTQYFGPGTRLTVL.

The chain uses TRBV27 and TRBJ2-3; TRBD1 matches 11 bases. The CDR3 totals 15 residues. V shed 7 bases, J shed 3 bases, and the junction held 6 bases outside the gene matches. From germline, CDR1 is MNHEY and CDR2 SMNVEV (reference sequence). The CDR3 DNA follows: TGTGCCAGCATGTTGGGACAGGGGGAGACAGATACGCAGTATTTT. Its translation is CASMLGQGETDTQYF.

The chain employs TRBV4-3 and TRBJ2-2, with 7 bases identical to TRBD2. The CDR3 length is 18 residues. J was trimmed by 5 bases and V by 1 base; bases with no gene match: 13. Germline-derived CDR1 and CDR2 are LGHNA and YSLEER. The CDR3 reads CASSQVSGAGVRTGELFF. CDR3 nucleotide sequence: TGCGCCAGCAGCCAAGTTTCCGGCGCGGGAGTTCGAACCGGGGAGCTGTTTTTT.

The DNA for the CDR3 is TGTGCCAGCAGCCCCCGGGACAGGGGACGCGGGGAGCTGTTTTTT. This translates into CASSPRDRGRGELFF. The chain is built from TRBV5-6 and TRBJ2-2; 10 bases align to TRBD1. The CDR3 consists of 15 residues. Germline values: CDR1 SGHDT, CDR2 YYEEEE. V shed 4 bases and J 7 bases; nucleotides not matched to a gene: 7. The complete variable domain, with remaining parts taken from reference TRBV5-6 and TRBJ2-2, reads DAGVTQSPTHLIKTRGQQVTLRCSPKSGHDTVSWYQQALGQGPQFIFQYYEEEERQRGNFPDRFSGHQFPNYSSELNVNALLLGDSALYLCASSPRDRGRGELFFGEGSRLTVL.

The rearrangement joins TRBV2 to TRBJ1-2; the D is unclear. Germline lookup yields CDR1 SNHLY and CDR2 FYNNEI. This CDR3 contains 18 residues. The ends were cut back, 0 bases at V and 0 bases at J, with 17 bases in the middle. The CDR3 DNA reads as TGTGCCAGCAGTGAAGCGAGGCTCCCGGTCCAGACTAACTATGGCTACACCTTC. Its translation is CASSEARLPVQTNYGYTF. Filled out from reference TRBV2 and TRBJ1-2, the complete variable domain reads EPEVTQTPSHQVTQMGQEVILRCVPISNHLYFYWYRQILGQKVEFLVSFYNNEISEKSEIFDDQFSVERPDGSNFTLKIRSTKLEDSAMYFCASSEARLPVQTNYGYTFGSGTRLTVV.

This clone was observed a few times. The chain couples TRBV18 to TRBJ2-7, with D perhaps matching TRBD1 (6 bases). Looked up from germline, CDR1 is KGHSH and CDR2 is LQKENI. The CDR3 covers 13 residues. Trimming took 3 bases from V and 2 from J, leaving 8 bases between them. The CDR3 reads CASSPDRTYEQYF. As DNA, the CDR3 is TGTGCCAGCTCACCGGACAGAACCTACGAGCAGTACTTC.

The rearrangement uses TRBV14 and TRBJ2-7; 9 nucleotides align to TRBD2. After removal of 3 bases from V and 6 bases from J, the junction contained 9 bases not matched to a gene. Looked up from germline, CDR1 is SGHDN and CDR2 is FVKESK. The CDR3 length is 15 residues. In DNA, the CDR3 is TGTGCCAGCAGCCATCGGGCGGGAGGGCCGGGCGAGCAGTACTTC. It yields the protein CASSHRAGGPGEQYF.

This sequence joins TRBV19 and TRBJ2-6; 7 positions match TRBD1. This CDR3 spans 16 amino acids. The germline CDR1 and CDR2 sequences are LNHDA and SQIVND (reference sequence). Germline trimming cut 7 bases from V and 0 bases from J; bases unmatched to any gene: 6. The CDR3 reads CASTWDRNSGANVLTF. The CDR3 nucleotides are TGTGCCAGTACCTGGGACAGAAACTCTGGGGCCAACGTCCTGACTTTC.

The chain joins TRBV30 to TRBJ2-7; 8 bases agree with TRBD1. The length of the CDR3 is 14 residues. Looked up from germline, CDR1 is GTSNPN and CDR2 is SVGIG (reference sequence). With 8 bases clipped from V and 0 bases from J, the junction kept 9 bases outside the gene matches. Written as DNA, the CDR3 is TGTGCCGGCAGACAGGGGCTGAGCTCCTACGAGCAGTACTTC. Its protein product is CAGRQGLSSYEQYF. The full variable domain, its missing parts supplied by reference TRBV30 and TRBJ2-7, is SQTIHQWPATLVQPVGSPLSLECTVEGTSNPNLYWYRQAAGRGLQLLFYSVGIGQISSEVPQNLSASRPQDRQFILSSKKLLLSDSGFYLCAGRQGLSSYEQYFGPGTRLTVT.

CDR3: CASSQPVAGGYNEQFF. In DNA form, the CDR3 reads TGCGCCAGCAGCCAACCAGTAGCGGGAGGTTACAATGAGCAGTTCTTC. V is TRBV4-1 and J is TRBJ2-1, with 10 bases that match TRBD2. Per germline, CDR1 MGHRA and CDR2 YSYEKL. Unmatched junction bases numbered 5, after V lost 2 bases and J lost 4 bases. CDR3 length: 16 residues.

The V gene is TRBV19, the J gene TRBJ2-4; no firm D call. This CDR3 is built from 18 residues. Trimming took 1 base from V and 0 from J, leaving 16 bases between them. Germline V gene sequence: CDR1 LNHDA, CDR2 SQIVND (reference sequence). The CDR3, as DNA: TGTGCCAGTAGTATAGCCCCCCTGGCACACCTAGCCAAAAACATTCAGTACTTC. Translating it yields CASSIAPLAHLAKNIQYF.

The chain employs TRBV6-5 and TRBJ2-7; 7 bases match TRBD1. The V and J ends lost 6 bases and 1 base, in that order; junction bases with no gene match: 6. Germline lookup yields CDR1 MNHEY and CDR2 SVGAGI. This CDR3 is built from 14 residues. Written as DNA, the CDR3 is TGTGCCAGCAGACAGGGACAGCGATCCTACGAGCAGTACTTC. This gives the protein CASRQGQRSYEQYF.

V is TRBV4-1 and J is TRBJ2-7; unclear D gene. The CDR3 length is 17 residues. Trimming shortened V by 0 bases and J by 3 bases, and 18 bases separated the two germline ends. Germline CDR1 reads MGHRA; CDR2 reads YSYEKL. CDR3 region: CASSQDLYRDPHYEQYF. CDR3 bases: TGCGCCAGCAGCCAAGATCTTTATAGAGATCCTCACTACGAGCAGTACTTC.

Remarks on this clone: This sample includes further DNA sequences coding for the same CDR3. The CDR3 nucleotides read TGTGCCAGCAGTGAAAGCGTTTACGAGCAGTACTTC. It encodes CASSESVYEQYF. The V gene is TRBV6-1, the J gene TRBJ2-7; D is undetermined. CDR1 and CDR2 from the germline V gene are MNHNS and SASEGT. The CDR3 sequence is 12 residues long. V was trimmed by 2 bases and J by 4 bases, leaving 6 bases between them.

The chain employs TRBV6-5 and TRBJ2-7; TRBD2 matches 9 bases. Looked up from germline, CDR1 is MNHEY and CDR2 is SVGAGI. This CDR3 contains 15 residues. The junction had 9 bases not matched to a gene; V was cut back by 6 bases and J by 3 bases. The CDR3 DNA reads as TGTGCCAGCAGCTACAGTAGCGGGAGTGGCTACGAGCAGTACTTC. Its protein is CASSYSSGSGYEQYF.

V usage is TRBV2 and J usage is TRBJ1-4, with a tentative D call TRBD1 (6 bases). Germline CDR1 and CDR2: SNHLY and FYNNEI. The CDR3 runs to 13 residues. Trimming removed 8 bases at V and 6 bases at J, with 13 bases between. The chain's CDR3 is CASGRQVDEKLFF. In DNA, the CDR3 is TGTGCCAGCGGGCGACAGGTAGATGAAAAACTGTTTTTT.

This chain connects TRBV5-4 to TRBJ2-5; 7 bases line up with TRBD2. The germline V gene has CDR1 SGHNT and CDR2 YYREEE (reference sequence). This CDR3 spans 15 amino acids. The V gene end was trimmed by 3 bases and the J gene end by 7 bases; junction bases not matched to a gene: 12. CDR3 sequence reads: CASSSKGGAGWTQYF. Written as DNA, the CDR3 is TGTGCCAGCAGCTCCAAGGGAGGGGCGGGTTGGACCCAGTACTTC.

The chain has TRBV6-1 and TRBJ1-1; D possibly corresponds to TRBD1 (5 bases). Trimming took 10 bases from V and 7 from J, leaving 13 bases between them. The CDR3 is 11 residues long. Germline CDR1 is MNHNS and CDR2 is SASEGT. CDR3 in amino acids: CATYRGGEAFF. The CDR3 DNA is TGTGCCACCTATCGGGGGGGTGAAGCTTTCTTT.

The rearrangement links TRBV4-1 to TRBJ2-6, with 7 nucleotides matching TRBD2. This CDR3 is built from 20 residues. CDR1 and CDR2 from the germline V gene are MGHRA and YSYEKL. J was trimmed by 4 bases and V by 0 bases; bases with no gene match: 15. In DNA, the CDR3 is TGCGCCAGCAGCCAAGATGGCGAGCGGGGATGGGGTATGGGGGCCAACGTCCTGACTTTC. Amino acids: CASSQDGERGWGMGANVLTF.

This chain joins TRBV7-9 and TRBJ2-1, with 7 bases fitting TRBD1. V shed 5 bases and J 0 bases; nucleotides not matched to a gene: 4. The germline gives CDR1 SEHNR, CDR2 FQNEAQ (reference sequence). The CDR3 is 15 amino acids. CDR3 sequence: CASSRGQSSYNEQFF. In nucleotides, the CDR3 is TGTGCCAGCAGCCGGGGACAGAGCTCCTACAATGAGCAGTTCTTC.

This clone was picked up a small number of times. The J gene is TRBJ2-1, the V gene TRBV19, with D possibly being TRBD2 (6 bases). Trimming pared 4 bases from V and 4 bases from J, leaving 17 bases between. This CDR3 comprises 16 residues. In germline, CDR1 is LNHDA, CDR2 SQIVND (reference sequence). The CDR3 DNA sequence: TGTGCCAGTAGTAACCCCGAATTAGCGGAGTACAATGAGCAGTTCTTC. Its protein product is CASSNPELAEYNEQFF.